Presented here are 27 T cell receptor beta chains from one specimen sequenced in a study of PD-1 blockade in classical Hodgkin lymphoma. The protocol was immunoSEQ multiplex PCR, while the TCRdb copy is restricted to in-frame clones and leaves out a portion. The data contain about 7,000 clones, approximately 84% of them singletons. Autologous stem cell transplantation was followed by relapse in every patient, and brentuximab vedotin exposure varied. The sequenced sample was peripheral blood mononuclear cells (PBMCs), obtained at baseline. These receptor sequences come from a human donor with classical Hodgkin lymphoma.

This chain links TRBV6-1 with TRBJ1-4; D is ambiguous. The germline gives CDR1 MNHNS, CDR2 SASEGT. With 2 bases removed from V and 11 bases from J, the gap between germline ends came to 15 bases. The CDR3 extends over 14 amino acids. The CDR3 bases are TGTGCCAGCAGTGAAAGGCTGATAATGGGGAAACTGTTTTTT. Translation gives CASSERLIMGKLFF.

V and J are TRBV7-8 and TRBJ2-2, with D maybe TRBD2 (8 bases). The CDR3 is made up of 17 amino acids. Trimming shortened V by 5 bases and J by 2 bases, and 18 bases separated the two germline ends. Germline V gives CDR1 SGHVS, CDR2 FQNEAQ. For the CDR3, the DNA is TGTGCCAGCAGCGAGGGGGCACTAGCGGTTAACACCGGGGAGCTGTTTTTT. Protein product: CASSEGALAVNTGELFF.

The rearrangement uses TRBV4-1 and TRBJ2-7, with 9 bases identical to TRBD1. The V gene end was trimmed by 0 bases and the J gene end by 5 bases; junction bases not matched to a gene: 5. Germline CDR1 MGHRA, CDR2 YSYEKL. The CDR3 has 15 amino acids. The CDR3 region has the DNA TGCGCCAGCAGCCAAGAAGGGACAGGGTTCAACGAGCAGTACTTC. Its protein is CASSQEGTGFNEQYF.

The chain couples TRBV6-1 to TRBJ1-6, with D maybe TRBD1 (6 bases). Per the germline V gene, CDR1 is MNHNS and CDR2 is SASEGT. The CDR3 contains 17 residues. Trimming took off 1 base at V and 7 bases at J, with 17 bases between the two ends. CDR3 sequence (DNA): TGTGCCAGCAGTGAAGTAGGCCAGGGGCTTTTAAATTCACCCCTCCACTTT. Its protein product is CASSEVGQGLLNSPLHF.

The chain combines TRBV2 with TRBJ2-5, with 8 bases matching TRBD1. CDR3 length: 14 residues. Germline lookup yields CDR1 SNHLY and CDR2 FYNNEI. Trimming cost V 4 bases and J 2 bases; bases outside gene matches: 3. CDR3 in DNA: TGTGCCAGCAGTGGGACAGGGAGGCAAGAGACCCAGTACTTC. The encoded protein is CASSGTGRQETQYF.

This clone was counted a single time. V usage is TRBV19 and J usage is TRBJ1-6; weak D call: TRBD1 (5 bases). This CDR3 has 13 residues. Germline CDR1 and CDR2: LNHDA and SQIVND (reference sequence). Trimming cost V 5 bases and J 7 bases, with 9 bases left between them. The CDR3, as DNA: TGTGCCAGTAGTTTTACAGGAAATTCACCCCTCCACTTT. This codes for CASSFTGNSPLHF. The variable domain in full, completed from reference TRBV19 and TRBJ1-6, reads DGGITQSPKYLFRKEGQNVTLSCEQNLNHDAMYWYRQDPGQGLRLIYYSQIVNDFQKGDIAEGYSVSREKKESFPLTVTSAQKNPTAFYLCASSFTGNSPLHFGNGTRLTVT.

The CDR3 sequence is CASSRSGDEQFF. The CDR3 DNA follows: TGTGCCAGCAGCCGATCGGGGGATGAGCAGTTCTTC. V and J are TRBV7-8 and TRBJ2-1; TRBD2 might be the D (6 bases). Germline V lookup: CDR1 SGHVS, CDR2 FQNEAQ. The CDR3 runs 12 residues. V was trimmed by 5 bases and J by 8 bases, leaving 10 bases between them.

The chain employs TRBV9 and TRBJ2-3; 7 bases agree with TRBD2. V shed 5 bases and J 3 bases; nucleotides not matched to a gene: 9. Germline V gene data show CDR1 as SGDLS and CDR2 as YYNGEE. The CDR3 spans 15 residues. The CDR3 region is CASSRTGGITDTQYF. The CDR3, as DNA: TGTGCCAGCAGTCGTACGGGGGGAATAACAGATACGCAGTATTTT.

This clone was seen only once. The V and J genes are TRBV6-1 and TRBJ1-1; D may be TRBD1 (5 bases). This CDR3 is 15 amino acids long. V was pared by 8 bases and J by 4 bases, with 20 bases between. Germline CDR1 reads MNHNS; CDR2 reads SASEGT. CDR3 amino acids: CASAAMRGVGTEAFF. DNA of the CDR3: TGTGCCAGCGCCGCCATGAGAGGGGTCGGCACTGAAGCTTTCTTT.

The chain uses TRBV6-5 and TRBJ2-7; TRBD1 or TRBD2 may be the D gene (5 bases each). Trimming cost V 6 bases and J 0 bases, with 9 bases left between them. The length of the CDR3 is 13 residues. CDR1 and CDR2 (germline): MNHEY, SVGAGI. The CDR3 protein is CASSLGTSYEQYF. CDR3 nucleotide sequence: TGTGCCAGCAGCCTAGGGACCTCCTACGAGCAGTACTTC.

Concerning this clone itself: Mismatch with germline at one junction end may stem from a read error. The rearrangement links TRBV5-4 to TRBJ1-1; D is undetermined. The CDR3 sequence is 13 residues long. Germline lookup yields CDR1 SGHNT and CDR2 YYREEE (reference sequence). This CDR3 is CASSQAGNTEAFF. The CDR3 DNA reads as TGCGCCAGCAGCCAAGCCGGAAACACTGAAGCTTTCTTT.

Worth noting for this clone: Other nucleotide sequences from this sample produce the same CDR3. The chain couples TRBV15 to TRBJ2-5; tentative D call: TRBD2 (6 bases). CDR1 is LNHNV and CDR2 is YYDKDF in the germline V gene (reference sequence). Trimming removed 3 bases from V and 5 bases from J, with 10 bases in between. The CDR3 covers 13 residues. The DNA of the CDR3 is TGTGCCACCAGCAGTGTGGGGGGTGAGACCCAGTACTTC. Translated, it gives CATSSVGGETQYF.

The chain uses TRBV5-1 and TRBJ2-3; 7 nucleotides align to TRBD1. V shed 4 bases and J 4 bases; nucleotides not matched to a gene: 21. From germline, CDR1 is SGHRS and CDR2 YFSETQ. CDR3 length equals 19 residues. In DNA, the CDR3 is TGCGCCAGCAGCACGTGGACAGGCGCCGGTTTTTTAAATTCAGATACGCAGTATTTT. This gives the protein CASSTWTGAGFLNSDTQYF. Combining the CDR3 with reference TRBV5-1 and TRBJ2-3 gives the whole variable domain KAGVTQTPRYLIKTRGQQVTLSCSPISGHRSVSWYQQTPGQGLQFLFEYFSETQRNKGNFPGRFSGRQFSNSRSEMNVSTLELGDSALYLCASSTWTGAGFLNSDTQYFGPGTRLTVL.

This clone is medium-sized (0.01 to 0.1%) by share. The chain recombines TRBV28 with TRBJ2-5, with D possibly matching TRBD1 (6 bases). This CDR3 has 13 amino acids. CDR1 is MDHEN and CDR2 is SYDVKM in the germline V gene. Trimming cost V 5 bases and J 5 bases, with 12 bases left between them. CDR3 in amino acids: CASSPNRDETQYF. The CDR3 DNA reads TGTGCCAGCAGTCCGAACAGGGACGAGACCCAGTACTTC.

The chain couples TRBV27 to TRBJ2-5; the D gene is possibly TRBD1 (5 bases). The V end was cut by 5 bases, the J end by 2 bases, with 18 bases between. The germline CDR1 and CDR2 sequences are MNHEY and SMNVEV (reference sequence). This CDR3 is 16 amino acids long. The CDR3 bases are TGTGCCAGCAGTCCTACTGGAGACAGACCTCAAGAGACCCAGTACTTC. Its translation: CASSPTGDRPQETQYF.

The CDR3, as DNA: TGTGCCAGCAACAAACCAATCAGGGGAGCGGGAGAGGTCTCCGGGGAGCTGTTTTTT. Its translation: CASNKPIRGAGEVSGELFF. The rearrangement links TRBV21-1 to TRBJ2-2; TRBD2 reflects the table's D call only, with no check against the DNA. TRBV21-1 is an annotated pseudogene. The CDR3 is 19 amino acids.

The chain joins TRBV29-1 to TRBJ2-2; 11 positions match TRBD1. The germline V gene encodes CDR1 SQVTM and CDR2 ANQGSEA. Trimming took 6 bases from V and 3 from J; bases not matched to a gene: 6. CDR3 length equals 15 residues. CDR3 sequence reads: CSVAGTGGYTGELFF. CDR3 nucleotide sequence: TGCAGCGTAGCAGGGACAGGGGGATACACCGGGGAGCTGTTTTTT.

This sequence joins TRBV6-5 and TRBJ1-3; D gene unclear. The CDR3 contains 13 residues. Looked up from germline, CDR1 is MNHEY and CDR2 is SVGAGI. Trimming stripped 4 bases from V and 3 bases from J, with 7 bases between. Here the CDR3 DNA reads TGTGCCAGCAGTTCCCATCATGGAAACACCATATATTTT. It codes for CASSSHHGNTIYF.

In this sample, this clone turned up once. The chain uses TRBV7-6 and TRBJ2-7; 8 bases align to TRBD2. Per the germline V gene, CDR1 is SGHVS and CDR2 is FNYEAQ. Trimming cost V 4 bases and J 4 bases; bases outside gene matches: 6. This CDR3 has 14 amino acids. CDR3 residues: CASSSSGSWYEQYF. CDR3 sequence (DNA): TGTGCCAGCAGCTCCAGCGGGAGCTGGTACGAGCAGTACTTC.

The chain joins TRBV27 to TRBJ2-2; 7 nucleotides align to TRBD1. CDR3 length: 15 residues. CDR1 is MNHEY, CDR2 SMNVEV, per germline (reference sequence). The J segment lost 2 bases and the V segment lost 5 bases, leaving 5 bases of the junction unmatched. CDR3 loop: CASSPGQVNTGELFF. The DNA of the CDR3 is TGTGCCAGCAGTCCAGGACAGGTTAACACCGGGGAGCTGTTTTTT.

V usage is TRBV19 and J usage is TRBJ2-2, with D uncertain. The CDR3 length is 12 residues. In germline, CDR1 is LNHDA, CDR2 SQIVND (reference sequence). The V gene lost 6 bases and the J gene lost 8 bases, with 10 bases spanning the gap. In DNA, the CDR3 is TGTGCCAGTAGAGGTTTGGCGGGGGAGCTGTTTTTT. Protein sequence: CASRGLAGELFF.

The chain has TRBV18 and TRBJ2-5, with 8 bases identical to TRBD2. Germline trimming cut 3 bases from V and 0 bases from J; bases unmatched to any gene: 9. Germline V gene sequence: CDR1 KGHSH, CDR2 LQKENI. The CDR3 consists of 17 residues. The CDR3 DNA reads TGTGCCAGCTCACCGTTCTTTAGCGGGGTGTACCAAGAGACCCAGTACTTC. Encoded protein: CASSPFFSGVYQETQYF.

CDR3 protein: CASSVSEVYEQYF. The CDR3 DNA reads as TGTGCCAGCAGCGTAAGCGAGGTCTACGAGCAGTACTTC. The rearrangement uses TRBV7-2 and TRBJ2-7, with D uncertain. The CDR3 has 13 amino acids. The germline V and J ends were trimmed by 5 bases and 3 bases, with 11 bases remaining between them. Germline CDR1 and CDR2: SGHTA and FQGNSA.

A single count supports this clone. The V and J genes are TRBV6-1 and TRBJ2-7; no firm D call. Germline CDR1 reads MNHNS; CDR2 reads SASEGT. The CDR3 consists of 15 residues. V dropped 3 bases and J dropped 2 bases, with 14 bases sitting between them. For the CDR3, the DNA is TGTGCCAGCAGTGATTATACGGTTTGGCCCTACGAGCAGTACTTC. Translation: CASSDYTVWPYEQYF.

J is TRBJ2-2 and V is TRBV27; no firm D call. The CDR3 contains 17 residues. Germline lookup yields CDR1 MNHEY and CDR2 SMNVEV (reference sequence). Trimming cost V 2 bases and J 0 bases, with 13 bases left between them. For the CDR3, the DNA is TGTGCCAGCAGTTTACTCGCAGACCCTTCGAACACCGGGGAGCTGTTTTTT. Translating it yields CASSLLADPSNTGELFF.

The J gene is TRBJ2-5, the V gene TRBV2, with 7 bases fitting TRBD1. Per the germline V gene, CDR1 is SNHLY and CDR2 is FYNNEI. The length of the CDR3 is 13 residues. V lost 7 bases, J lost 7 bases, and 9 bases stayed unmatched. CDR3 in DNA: TGTGCCAGCACAGGGACAGCGGAAGGGACCCAGTACTTC. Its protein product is CASTGTAEGTQYF. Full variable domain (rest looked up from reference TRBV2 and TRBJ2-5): EPEVTQTPSHQVTQMGQEVILRCVPISNHLYFYWYRQILGQKVEFLVSFYNNEISEKSEIFDDQFSVERPDGSNFTLKIRSTKLEDSAMYFCASTGTAEGTQYFGPGTRLLVL.

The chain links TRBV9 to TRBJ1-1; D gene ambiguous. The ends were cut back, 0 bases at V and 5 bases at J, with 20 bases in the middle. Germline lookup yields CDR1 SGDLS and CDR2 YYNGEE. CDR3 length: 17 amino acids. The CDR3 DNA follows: TGTGCCAGCAGCGTAGCCGCAGGCTCAATGGTGGGGACTGAAGCTTTCTTT. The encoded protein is CASSVAAGSMVGTEAFF.